One and the same sample provided the 30 T cell receptor beta chains below, sequenced in a study of T cell repertoires in cytomegalovirus infection. TCRdb independently ran MiXCR on the reads; one entry per CDR3 protein. This table has fewer than 550,000 distinct CDR3 sequences, 16% appearing once. Sequencing was performed on CD8+ T cells from PBMCs. These receptors came from a human donor in good health (CMV status not recorded). Some clones in this sample may be carry-over from other donors' samples.

This clonotype occurred many times. The V gene is TRBV7-9, the J gene TRBJ2-7, with D perhaps TRBD1 (6 bases). The CDR3 totals 13 residues. Looked up from germline, CDR1 is SEHNR and CDR2 is FQNEAQ (reference sequence). V lost 5 bases and J 5 bases, leaving 13 bases between the germline ends. Written as DNA, the CDR3 is TGTGCCAGCAGCGTAACAGGGAACCACGAGCAGTACTTC. This codes for CASSVTGNHEQYF.

The rearrangement joins TRBV27 to TRBJ2-7; possible D gene TRBD2, 5 bases. V was trimmed by 4 bases and J by 1 base, leaving 11 bases between them. Germline lookup yields CDR1 MNHEY and CDR2 SMNVEV (reference sequence). This CDR3 region has 14 residues. The CDR3 loop is CASSSHLASYEQYF. CDR3 in DNA: TGTGCCAGCAGTTCCCACCTAGCATCCTACGAGCAGTACTTC.

The chain links TRBV10-3 to TRBJ2-3; TRBD2 matches 10 bases. The CDR3 is 16 amino acids. J lost 7 bases, V lost 0 bases, and 7 bases had no gene match. Germline V gene data show CDR1 as ENHRY and CDR2 as SYGVKD. The CDR3: CAISESNSGRRYTQYF. CDR3 nucleotide sequence: TGTGCCATCAGTGAGTCCAATAGCGGGAGGAGGTATACGCAGTATTTT.

This clonotype appeared a few times. The gene calls are TRBV9 and TRBJ1-1, with D perhaps TRBD1 (5 bases). The CDR3 covers 14 residues. Trimming removed 4 bases at V and 4 bases at J, with 14 bases between. Germline V gene lookup returns CDR1 SGDLS and CDR2 YYNGEE. The CDR3 region is CASSSNQGFTEAFF. In DNA form, the CDR3 reads TGTGCCAGCAGCTCAAATCAGGGTTTCACTGAAGCTTTCTTT.

The chain has TRBV28 and TRBJ2-1, with 7 bases identical to TRBD2. The CDR3 covers 15 residues. The trim removed 5 bases at V and 1 base at J, leaving 5 bases unmatched. In germline, CDR1 is MDHEN, CDR2 SYDVKM. CDR3 sequence reads: CASSTPGLSYNEQFF. CDR3 DNA sequence: TGTGCCAGCAGTACTCCGGGACTATCCTACAATGAGCAGTTCTTC.

This clonotype was counted a few times. The chain is built from TRBV9 and TRBJ2-4; possibly TRBD1 for D (6 bases). CDR1 and CDR2 from the germline V gene are SGDLS and YYNGEE. V gave up 3 bases and J gave up 15 bases, with 22 bases separating them. CDR3 size: 14 residues. CDR3 in amino acids: CASSEDPPGHLRYF. In DNA, the CDR3 is TGTGCCAGCAGCGAGGACCCTCCGGGACATTTGCGGTACTTC.

The V and J genes are TRBV7-6 and TRBJ2-5; a possible D gene is TRBD1 (6 bases). The CDR3 has 13 amino acids. V lost 7 bases and J lost 0, with 9 bases in between. The germline CDR1 and CDR2 sequences are SGHVS and FNYEAQ. DNA of the CDR3: TGTGCCAGCACTGAGGGGGACCAAGAGACCCAGTACTTC. Residues: CASTEGDQETQYF. Filled out from reference TRBV7-6 and TRBJ2-5, the complete variable domain reads GAGVSQSPRYKVTKRGQDVALRCDPISGHVSLYWYRQALGQGPEFLTYFNYEAQQDKSGLPNDRFSAERPEGSISTLTIQRTEQRDSAMYRCASTEGDQETQYFGPGTRLLVL.

This clonotype was recorded many times. This chain joins TRBV7-9 and TRBJ1-2, with 7 bases fitting TRBD1. Trimming at V came to 4 bases and at J to 5 bases, leaving 7 bases not matched to a gene. CDR1 is SEHNR and CDR2 is FQNEAQ in the germline V gene (reference sequence). This CDR3 region has 14 residues. Here the CDR3 DNA reads TGTGCCAGCAGCTCCACAGGGACAGATTATGGCTACACCTTC. Residues: CASSSTGTDYGYTF.

On this clonotype itself: Being one base from a much bigger clone, this may be a read error. The rearrangement joins TRBV7-8 to TRBJ1-5; 7 bases fit TRBD1. There are 14 residues in the CDR3. V was pared by 4 bases and J by 7 bases, with 7 bases of the junction left unmatched. The germline V gene encodes CDR1 SGHVS and CDR2 FQNEAQ. The DNA of the CDR3 is TGTGCCAGCAGCTCGACAGGGATTATGCAGCCCCAGCATTTT. Translating it yields CASSSTGIMQPQHF.

This clonotype was seen many times. The chain recombines TRBV7-3 with TRBJ1-1; 11 bases are shared with TRBD1. Germline V gene lookup returns CDR1 SGHTA and CDR2 FQGTGA. The CDR3 is 15 residues long. With V trimmed by 0 bases and J by 5 bases, 2 bases remained unmatched. CDR3 sequence reads: CASSLTGTGGTEAFF. CDR3 coding DNA: TGTGCCAGCAGCTTAACCGGGACAGGGGGTACTGAAGCTTTCTTT.

This clonotype has only a few counts. V is TRBV7-9 and J is TRBJ2-3; D perhaps matches TRBD1 (5 bases). V lost 4 bases and J lost 1, with 12 bases in between. CDR3 length equals 15 residues. The germline V gene has CDR1 SEHNR and CDR2 FQNEAQ (reference sequence). The CDR3 DNA sequence: TGTGCCAGCAGCTCCGGACATGCTGGCACAGATACGCAGTATTTT. Translation gives CASSSGHAGTDTQYF.

This clonotype was seen repeatedly, ten times or more. As DNA, the CDR3 is TGTGCCAGCAGCTTAATCCACAACTCCTACGAGCAGTACTTC. Its translation: CASSLIHNSYEQYF. V and J are TRBV11-2 and TRBJ2-7, with D unresolved. Germline CDR1 reads SGHAT; CDR2 reads FQNNGV. Trimming took 2 bases from V and 0 from J, leaving 8 bases between them. There are 14 residues in the CDR3.

The rearrangement uses TRBV29-1 and TRBJ2-4; D unclear. Trimming removed 5 bases from V and 2 bases from J, with 16 bases in between. From germline, CDR1 is SQVTM and CDR2 ANQGSEA. There are 15 residues in the CDR3. CDR3 sequence (DNA): TGCAGCGTTCGCCCCCGAGGCAGTTCCAAAAACATTCAGTACTTC. It translates to CSVRPRGSSKNIQYF.

This clonotype was counted at least ten times. The V gene is TRBV7-8, the J gene TRBJ2-7; 13 bases map to TRBD2. This CDR3 contains 17 residues. The J segment lost 2 bases and the V segment lost 5 bases, leaving 9 bases of the junction unmatched. Germline CDR1 and CDR2: SGHVS and FQNEAQ. The CDR3 region has the DNA TGTGCCAGCAGCCCTAGTGGGACTAGCGGGATTCCCTACGAGCAGTACTTC. Protein sequence: CASSPSGTSGIPYEQYF.

This clonotype was picked up many times. This chain links TRBV6-5 with TRBJ2-3; TRBD2 agrees at 8 bases. CDR3 length equals 16 residues. CDR1 and CDR2 from the germline V gene are MNHEY and SVGAGI. Trimming removed 4 bases from V and 4 bases from J; junction bases left unmatched: 10. The CDR3 DNA follows: TGTGCCAGCAGTTCGGACGGGGGGGCTCTCCCAGATACGCAGTATTTT. It translates to CASSSDGGALPDTQYF.

This clonotype was counted ten times or more. This chain links TRBV28 with TRBJ1-5; D remains unclear. The CDR3 extends over 15 amino acids. V lost 1 base and J 0 bases, leaving 7 bases between the germline ends. The germline V gene encodes CDR1 MDHEN and CDR2 SYDVKM. This CDR3 reads CASSLYPYSNQPQHF. CDR3 coding DNA: TGTGCCAGCAGTTTATATCCCTATAGCAATCAGCCCCAGCATTTT.

The sample holds many counts of this clonotype. The V and J genes are TRBV28 and TRBJ2-4; D perhaps matches TRBD1 (6 bases). The germline V and J ends were trimmed by 3 bases and 0 bases, with 15 bases remaining between them. CDR3 length equals 17 residues. The germline CDR1 and CDR2 sequences are MDHEN and SYDVKM. The CDR3 DNA reads as TGTGCCAGCAGTTTTTATACAGGGACCATAGCCAAAAACATTCAGTACTTC. Translated: CASSFYTGTIAKNIQYF. The entire variable domain, with the rest obtained from reference TRBV28 and TRBJ2-4, is as follows: DVKVTQSSRYLVKRTGEKVFLECVQDMDHENMFWYRQDPGLGLRLIYFSYDVKMKEKGDIPEGYSVSREKKERFSLILESASTNQTSMYLCASSFYTGTIAKNIQYFGAGTRLSVL.

This clonotype was detected ten times or more. V is TRBV6-1 and J is TRBJ2-4; weak D call: TRBD2 (7 bases). Germline CDR1 MNHNS, CDR2 SASEGT. V was trimmed by 1 base and J by 2 bases, leaving 15 bases between them. There are 17 residues in the CDR3. In nucleotides, the CDR3 is TGTGCCAGCAGTGAAGGGCGCCGGGGGGCAACCAAAAACATTCAGTACTTC. This gives the protein CASSEGRRGATKNIQYF.

This clonotype was detected many times. CDR3 in amino acids: CSASDQGSTDTQYF. Written as DNA, the CDR3 is TGCAGTGCTAGTGACCAGGGGAGCACAGATACGCAGTATTTT. The chain joins TRBV20-1 to TRBJ2-3, with D possibly being TRBD1 (6 bases). Trimming cost V 3 bases and J 0 bases, with 10 bases left between them. Looked up from germline, CDR1 is DFQATT and CDR2 is SNEGSKA (reference sequence). The CDR3 runs 14 residues.

The chain carries TRBV3-1 and TRBJ2-3; no clear D gene. Trimming took 5 bases from V and 4 from J, leaving 7 bases between them. This CDR3 has 12 amino acids. The germline gives CDR1 LGHDT, CDR2 YNNKEL (reference sequence). The CDR3 protein is CASSNYPDTQYF. DNA for the CDR3: TGTGCCAGCAGCAATTATCCAGATACGCAGTATTTT.

Ten or more counts support this clonotype. This chain links TRBV7-9 with TRBJ1-2; D is possibly TRBD1 (6 bases). Germline V gene data show CDR1 as SEHNR and CDR2 as FQNEAQ (reference sequence). This CDR3 comprises 15 residues. V shed 4 bases and J shed 2 bases, with 14 bases lying between them. The CDR3 DNA reads TGTGCCAGCAGCTGGGAGACAGGAGCCAACTATGGCTACACCTTC. This codes for CASSWETGANYGYTF.

Comment on this clonotype: The missing conserved phenylalanine or tryptophan at the end of this CDR3 makes a read error likely. The chain couples TRBV7-8 to TRBJ2-1; 9 positions match TRBD1. The CDR3 runs 18 residues. The germline gives CDR1 SGHVS, CDR2 FQNEAQ. The CDR3 DNA reads TGTGCCAGCAGCTTAGTGTTCCGGGACAGGGTTTCCTACACTGAGCAGTTCTAC. Protein product: CASSLVFRDRVSYTEQFY.

Note on this clonotype: One end of the junction fails to match germline, which may point to a read error. The chain is built from TRBV10-2 and TRBJ2-2; perhaps TRBD2 as D (6 bases). This CDR3 has 15 amino acids. CDR1 is WSHSY and CDR2 is SAAADI in the germline V gene. CDR3 residues: CASSEGLPGDREMFF. CDR3 nucleotides: TGCGCCAGCAGTGAGGGGCTACCTGGAGACCGGGAGATGTTTTTT.

This clonotype has a count of ten or more. This chain links TRBV4-1 with TRBJ2-7; 9 bases align to TRBD1. CDR1 is MGHRA and CDR2 is YSYEKL in the germline V gene. The CDR3 is made up of 15 amino acids. The J segment lost 4 bases and the V segment lost 5 bases, leaving 9 bases of the junction unmatched. The CDR3 DNA follows: TGCGCCAGCAGCTCCGGGACAGGGACTATGTACGAGCAGTACTTC. It translates to CASSSGTGTMYEQYF.

This sequence joins TRBV7-3 and TRBJ2-3; the match to TRBD2 covers 8 bases. The CDR3 totals 16 residues. CDR1 and CDR2 from the germline V gene are SGHTA and FQGTGA. After removal of 2 bases from V and 1 base from J, the junction contained 5 bases not matched to a gene. The CDR3 bases are TGTGCCAGCAGCTTATCGAGCGGGGGACGCACAGATACGCAGTATTTT. This translates into CASSLSSGGRTDTQYF.

This clonotype was seen a few times. The chain joins TRBV12-3 or TRBV12-4 to TRBJ1-3; maybe TRBD1 (5 bases). Trimming took 11 bases from V and 4 from J, leaving 18 bases between them. The CDR3 consists of 14 residues. The CDR3 loop is CAGPWDLGGNTIYF. Here the CDR3 DNA reads TGTGCCGGTCCCTGGGACCTAGGAGGAAACACCATATATTTT.

This clonotype was detected ten times or more. The rearrangement joins TRBV4-1 to TRBJ2-1, with D perhaps TRBD1 (6 bases). Germline values: CDR1 MGHRA, CDR2 YSYEKL. The CDR3 runs 15 residues. V was shortened by 4 bases and J by 5 bases, with 15 bases between the two germline ends. In nucleotides, the CDR3 is TGCGCCAGCAGCCGACAGGCAGTTTTGGACAATGAGCAGTTCTTC. This translates into CASSRQAVLDNEQFF.

This clonotype was seen ten or more times. This sequence joins TRBV6-5 and TRBJ2-2; D unresolved. With 5 bases removed from V and 4 bases from J, the gap between germline ends came to 14 bases. The CDR3 has 15 amino acids. CDR1 and CDR2 from the germline V gene are MNHEY and SVGAGI. CDR3 coding DNA: TGTGCCAGCAGTCTTTCCCAGGACGGCACCGGGGAGCTGTTTTTT. Translation gives CASSLSQDGTGELFF.

This clonotype was detected a few times. The V gene is TRBV7-9, the J gene TRBJ1-2; D gene ambiguous. The germline V gene encodes CDR1 SEHNR and CDR2 FQNEAQ (reference sequence). This CDR3 is 13 amino acids long. The germline V and J ends were trimmed by 2 bases and 7 bases, with 11 bases remaining between them. The CDR3 sequence is CASSLLRERGYTF. The CDR3 bases are TGTGCCAGCAGCTTACTTCGGGAACGTGGCTACACCTTC.

A few counts support this clonotype. The chain is built from TRBV12-3 or TRBV12-4 and TRBJ1-6; D might be TRBD1 (5 bases). The CDR3 is 17 amino acids. V was clipped by 5 bases and J by 8 bases, with 22 bases between them. The CDR3: CASSPPLHAGWYSPLHF. CDR3 in DNA: TGTGCCAGCAGTCCCCCCCTCCATGCAGGGTGGTATTCACCCCTCCACTTT.